This TCR beta chain was recorded in a study of blood T cell repertoires in COVID-19. Method: immunoSEQ multiplex PCR; TCRdb's copy keeps in-frame clones and lacks some. The profile covers about 35,000 clones, with approximately 85% appearing a single time and over 35% taken by the ten largest. Trimming pared 0 bases from V and 6 bases from J, leaving 3 bases between. Per germline, CDR1 SGHDT and CDR2 YYEEEE. The length of the CDR3 is 12 residues. Sample: peripheral blood. The chain links TRBV5-6 to TRBJ2-2, with D hard to call. The TCR was taken from a man aged 55-75 years with active or convalescent COVID-19. Here the CDR3 reads CASSLGAGELFF. In DNA form, the CDR3 reads TGTGCCAGCAGCTTGGGAGCCGGGGAGCTGTTTTTT.